This T cell receptor beta chain came from a study of T cell changes during pregnancy in multiple sclerosis. Profiling relied on immunoSEQ multiplex PCR, and the TCRdb table lists in-frame clones only, not all of them. There are 80,000 to 95,000 clones in the sample; roughly 95% occur only once, and 1.2% to 1.5% lies in the top ten. Germline values: CDR1 ENHRY, CDR2 SYGVKD. The CDR3 totals 15 residues. V was trimmed by 4 bases and J by 3 bases, leaving 13 bases between them. The material was peripheral blood, obtained in the third trimester of pregnancy. V usage is TRBV10-3 and J usage is TRBJ1-5, with D maybe TRBD1 (6 bases). This sequence was found in a female donor in good health, enrolled as a control in a pregnancy study. CDR3 sequence reads: CAISANRADNQPQHF. The CDR3 DNA reads TGTGCCATCAGTGCTAACAGGGCTGACAATCAGCCCCAGCATTTT.